This TCR beta chain was identified during a study of blood T cell repertoires in COVID-19. In the source study's methods: Amplifying reference gene primers gave estimates of nucleated cell counts. Clones were sequenced by immunoSEQ multiplex PCR, and TCRdb holds only the in-frame ones, with some missing. V and J calls and clone size are given by that table; D and trimming were obtained from the DNA. The table lists approximately 160,000 clones, roughly 90% of them singletons. The material sequenced was peripheral blood. The TCR comes from a woman aged 65 to 85 with acute or convalescent COVID-19.

The DNA for the CDR3 is TGTGCCAGTAGTAAAGGACAGGGGGGCAACTATGGCTACACCTTC. It yields the protein CASSKGQGGNYGYTF. V gene TRBV19 combines with J gene TRBJ1-2; 10 nucleotides agree with TRBD1. This CDR3 region has 15 residues. Losses at the gene ends were 4 bases for V and 2 bases for J; bases not matched to a gene: 4. Germline CDR1 reads LNHDA; CDR2 reads SQIVND (reference sequence). The whole variable domain, remainder taken from reference TRBV19 and TRBJ1-2, is DGGITQSPKYLFRKEGQNVTLSCEQNLNHDAMYWYRQDPGQGLRLIYYSQIVNDFQKGDIAEGYSVSREKKESFPLTVTSAQKNPTAFYLCASSKGQGGNYGYTFGSGTRLTVV.